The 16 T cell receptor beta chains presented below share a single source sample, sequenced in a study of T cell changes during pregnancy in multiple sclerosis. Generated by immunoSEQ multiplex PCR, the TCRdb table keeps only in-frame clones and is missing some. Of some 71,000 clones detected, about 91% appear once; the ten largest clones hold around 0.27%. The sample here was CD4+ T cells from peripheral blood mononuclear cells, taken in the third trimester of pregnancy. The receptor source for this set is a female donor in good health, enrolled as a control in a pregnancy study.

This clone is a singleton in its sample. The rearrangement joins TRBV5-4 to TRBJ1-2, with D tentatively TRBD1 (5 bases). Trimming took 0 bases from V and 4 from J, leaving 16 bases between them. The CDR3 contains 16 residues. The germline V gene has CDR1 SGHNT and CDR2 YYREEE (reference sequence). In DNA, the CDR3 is TGTGCCAGCAGCTTGGGGACACCATCCCGCGGCTATGGCTACACCTTC. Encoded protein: CASSLGTPSRGYGYTF.

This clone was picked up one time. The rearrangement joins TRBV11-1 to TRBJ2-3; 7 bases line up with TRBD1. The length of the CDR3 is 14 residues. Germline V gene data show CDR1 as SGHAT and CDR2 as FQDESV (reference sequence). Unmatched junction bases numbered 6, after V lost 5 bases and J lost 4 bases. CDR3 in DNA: TGTGCCAGCAGCACGTATACAGGGGCAGATACGCAGTATTTT. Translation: CASSTYTGADTQYF.

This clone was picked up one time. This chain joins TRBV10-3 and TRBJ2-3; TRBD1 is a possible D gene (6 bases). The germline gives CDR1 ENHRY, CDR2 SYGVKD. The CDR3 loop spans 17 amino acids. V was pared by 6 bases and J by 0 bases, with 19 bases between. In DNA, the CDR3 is TGTGCCATCAGGAACGCTCCCGGACAGACTAGCACAGATACGCAGTATTTT. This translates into CAIRNAPGQTSTDTQYF.

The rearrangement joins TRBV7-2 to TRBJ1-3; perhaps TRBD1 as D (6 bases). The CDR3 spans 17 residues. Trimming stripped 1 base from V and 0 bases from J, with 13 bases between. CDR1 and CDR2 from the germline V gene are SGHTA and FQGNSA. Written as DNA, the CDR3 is TGTGCCAGCAGCTTAGTGGGGGCGAGGGTCTCTGGAAACACCATATATTTT. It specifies CASSLVGARVSGNTIYF. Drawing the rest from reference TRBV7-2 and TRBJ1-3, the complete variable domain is GAGVSQSPSNKVTEKGKDVELRCDPISGHTALYWYRQSLGQGLEFLIYFQGNSAPDKSGLPSDRFSAERTGGSVSTLTIQRTQQEDSAVYLCASSLVGARVSGNTIYFGEGSWLTVV.

Written as DNA, the CDR3 is TGTGCCATCAGAACCGGGACAGCCTACTATGGCTACACCTTC. Amino acid sequence: CAIRTGTAYYGYTF. The chain has TRBV10-3 and TRBJ1-2; TRBD1 matches at 7 bases. The V gene's germline CDR1 is ENHRY and CDR2 SYGVKD. This CDR3 is built from 14 residues. The junction had 7 bases not matched to a gene; V was cut back by 6 bases and J by 3 bases.

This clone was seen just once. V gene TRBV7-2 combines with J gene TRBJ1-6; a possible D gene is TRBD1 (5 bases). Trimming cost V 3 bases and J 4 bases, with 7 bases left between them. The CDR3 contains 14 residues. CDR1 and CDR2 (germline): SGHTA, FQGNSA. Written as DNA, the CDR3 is TGTGCCAGCAGCTTCGACAGTTATAATTCACCCCTCCACTTT. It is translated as CASSFDSYNSPLHF.

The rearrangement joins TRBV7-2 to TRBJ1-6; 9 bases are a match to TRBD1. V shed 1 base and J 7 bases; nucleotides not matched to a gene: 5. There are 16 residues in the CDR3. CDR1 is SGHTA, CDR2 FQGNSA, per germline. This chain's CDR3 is CASSLGGQGWNSPLHF. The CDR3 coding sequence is TGTGCCAGCAGCTTAGGGGGACAGGGCTGGAATTCACCCCTCCACTTT.

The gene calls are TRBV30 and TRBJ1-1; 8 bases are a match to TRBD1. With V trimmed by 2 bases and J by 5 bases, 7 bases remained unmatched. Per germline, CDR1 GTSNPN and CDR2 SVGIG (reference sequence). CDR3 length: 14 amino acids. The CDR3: CAWSTLTGGTEAFF. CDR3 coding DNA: TGTGCCTGGAGTACCCTAACAGGGGGAACTGAAGCTTTCTTT.

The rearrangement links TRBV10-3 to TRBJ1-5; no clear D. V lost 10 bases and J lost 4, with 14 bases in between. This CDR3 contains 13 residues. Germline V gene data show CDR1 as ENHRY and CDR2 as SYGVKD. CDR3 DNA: TGTGCCACCATGGCCGGGGTAAATCAGCCCCAGCATTTT. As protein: CATMAGVNQPQHF.

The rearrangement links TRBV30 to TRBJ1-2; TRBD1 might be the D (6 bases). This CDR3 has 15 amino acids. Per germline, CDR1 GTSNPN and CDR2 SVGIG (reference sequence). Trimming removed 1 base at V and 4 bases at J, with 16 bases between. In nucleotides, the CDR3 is TGTGCCTGGAGTGCGAACAGGGTATTTCCCTATGGCTACACCTTC. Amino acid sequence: CAWSANRVFPYGYTF.

As DNA, the CDR3 is TGTGCCAGCAGCCTCTACGCCGGTCGTATGAACACTGAAGCTTTCTTT. Translation: CASSLYAGRMNTEAFF. The chain links TRBV13 to TRBJ1-1, with D uncertain. CDR1 and CDR2 from the germline V gene are PRHDT and FYEKMQ (reference sequence). This CDR3 region has 16 residues. V was trimmed by 5 bases and J by 0 bases, leaving 16 bases between them.

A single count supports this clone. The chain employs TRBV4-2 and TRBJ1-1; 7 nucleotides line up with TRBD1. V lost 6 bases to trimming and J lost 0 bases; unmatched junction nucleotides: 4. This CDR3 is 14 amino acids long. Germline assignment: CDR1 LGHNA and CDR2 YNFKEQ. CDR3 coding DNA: TGTGCCAGCAGGTGGGGACAGATGAACACTGAAGCTTTCTTT. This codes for CASRWGQMNTEAFF.

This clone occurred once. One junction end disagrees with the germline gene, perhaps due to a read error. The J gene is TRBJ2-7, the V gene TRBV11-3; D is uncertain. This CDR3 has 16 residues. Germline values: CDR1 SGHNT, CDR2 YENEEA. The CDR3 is CASSLGGAVISHEQYF. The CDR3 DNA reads TGTGCCAGCAGCTTAGGAGGCGCAGTCATCTCCCACGAGCAGTACTTC.

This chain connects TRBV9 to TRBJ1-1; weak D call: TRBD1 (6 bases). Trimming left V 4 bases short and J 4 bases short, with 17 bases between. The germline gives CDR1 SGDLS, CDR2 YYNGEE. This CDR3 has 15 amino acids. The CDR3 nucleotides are TGTGCCAGCAGCTTGATACAGGGATCTGGCACTGAAGCTTTCTTT. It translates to CASSLIQGSGTEAFF.

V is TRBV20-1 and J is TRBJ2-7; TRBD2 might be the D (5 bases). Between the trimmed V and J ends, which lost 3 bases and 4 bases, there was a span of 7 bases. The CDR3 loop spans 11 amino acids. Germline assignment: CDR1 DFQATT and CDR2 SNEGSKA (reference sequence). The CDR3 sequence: CSASGRYEQYF. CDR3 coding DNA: TGCAGTGCTAGTGGGAGATACGAGCAGTACTTC.

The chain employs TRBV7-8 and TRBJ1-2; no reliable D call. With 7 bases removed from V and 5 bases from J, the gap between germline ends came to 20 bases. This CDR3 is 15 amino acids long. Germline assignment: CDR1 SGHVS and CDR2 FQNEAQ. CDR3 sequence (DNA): TGTGCCAGCACCATGAGTAATGGTCAAGTGTATGGCTACACCTTC. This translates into CASTMSNGQVYGYTF.